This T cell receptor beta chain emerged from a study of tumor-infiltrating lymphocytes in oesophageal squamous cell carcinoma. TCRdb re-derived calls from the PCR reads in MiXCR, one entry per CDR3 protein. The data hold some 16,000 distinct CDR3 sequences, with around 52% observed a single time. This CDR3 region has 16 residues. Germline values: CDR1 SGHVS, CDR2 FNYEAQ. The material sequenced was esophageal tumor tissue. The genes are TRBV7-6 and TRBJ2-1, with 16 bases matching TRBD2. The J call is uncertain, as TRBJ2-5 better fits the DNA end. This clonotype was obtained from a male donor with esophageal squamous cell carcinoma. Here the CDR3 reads CASSSGLAGGQETQYF. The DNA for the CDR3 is TGTGCCAGCAGCTCGGGACTAGCGGGAGGGCAAGAGACCCAGTACTTC.